This T cell receptor (beta chain) was captured in a study of blood T cell repertoires in COVID-19. Study-wide background: Donors in the United States, Italy and Spain gave samples during acute or convalescent COVID-19. PBMCs, B-cell-depleted T cells, or T cells were the source of the cDNA or gDNA that made up the material.

Study processing details: For nucleated cells, counts were estimated from reference gene primer amplification. The repertoire was sequenced with immunoSEQ multiplex PCR; TCRdb's copy has only in-frame clones and lacks some. Clonal size and the V and J genes are those of that table, whereas D and trimming came from the DNA. The profile covers about 410,000 clones, with about nine tenths appearing a single time and 1.4% to 1.5% taken by the ten largest. The germline V and J ends were trimmed by 4 bases and 2 bases, with 18 bases remaining between them. Germline lookup yields CDR1 LGHDT and CDR2 YNNKEL (reference sequence). This CDR3 region has 16 residues.

This receptor was taken from a woman in her twenties or thirties with active or convalescent COVID-19. This chain connects TRBV3-1 (or the pseudogene TRBV3-2) to TRBJ2-7; D perhaps matches TRBD2 (5 bases). Source material: peripheral blood. CDR3 DNA sequence: TGTGCCAGCAGCCCGGGGAAACTCTTGATGACCTACGAGCAGTACTTC. Encoded protein: CASSPGKLLMTYEQYF.